The rows below give T cell receptor beta chains drawn from one sample of a study of shared clonotypes between healthy human individuals. The protocol was immunoSEQ multiplex PCR, while the TCRdb copy is restricted to in-frame clones and leaves out a portion. The table lists about 2.1 million clones, 85% to 95% of them singletons. Sequencing was performed on naive CD8+ T cells from PBMCs. The origin of the receptors is a young man in good health. Some clones in this sample may be carry-over from other donors' samples. The CDR3 runs from the conserved cysteine through the conserved F or W. D genes are given only for firm matches. Expanded clones get a size class; other rows say once, few or many, or leave the size out.

clone size: -
V gene: TRBV7-9
J gene: TRBJ2-7
D gene: TRBD1
CDR3 DNA: TGTGCCAGCAGCTATGGGACAGGGGGCTACGAGCAGTACTTC
CDR3 protein: CASSYGTGGYEQYF

clone size: -
V gene: TRBV5-4
J gene: TRBJ2-7
D gene: -
CDR3 DNA: TGTGCCAGCAGGAATTCGATTGAGCAGTACTTC
CDR3 protein: CASRNSIEQYF

clone size: -
V gene: TRBV4-2
J gene: TRBJ2-2
D gene: -
CDR3 DNA: TGTGCCAGCAGCCAAGCCCAGGCTATTCTCGGGGAGCTGTTTTTT
CDR3 protein: CASSQAQAILGELFF

clone size: -
V gene: TRBV15
J gene: TRBJ2-3
D gene: -
CDR3 DNA: TGTGCCACCAGCATAACCAGAGGACTTAGCACAGATACGCAGTATTTT
CDR3 protein: CATSITRGLSTDTQYF

clone size: -
V gene: TRBV29-1
J gene: TRBJ2-6
D gene: TRBD1
CDR3 DNA: TGCAGCGTTGTGGACAGGGCCAGGGTCGGGGCCAACGTCCTGACTTTC
CDR3 protein: CSVVDRARVGANVLTF

clone size: -
V gene: TRBV4-1
J gene: TRBJ2-7
D gene: -
CDR3 DNA: TGCGCCAGCAGCCTTGAAGGACACCTCTCCTACGAGCAGTACTTC
CDR3 protein: CASSLEGHLSYEQYF

clone size: -
V gene: TRBV11-2
J gene: TRBJ1-2
D gene: -
CDR3 DNA: TGTGCCAGCAGCCCTGGGTCTTATGGCTACACCTTC
CDR3 protein: CASSPGSYGYTF

clone size: -
V gene: TRBV2
J gene: TRBJ2-1
D gene: TRBD2
CDR3 DNA: TGTGCCAGCTGGGGCGGGAGTTACTCCTACAATGAGCAGTTCTTC
CDR3 protein: CASWGGSYSYNEQFF

clone size: -
V gene: TRBV2
J gene: TRBJ2-7
D gene: -
CDR3 DNA: TGTGCCAGCACCTCTTCACGCTCCTACGAGCAGTACTTC
CDR3 protein: CASTSSRSYEQYF

clone size: -
V gene: TRBV28
J gene: TRBJ2-7
D gene: TRBD1
CDR3 DNA: TGTGCCAGCAGTTTGGGGACAGGGGAACGCGACGAGCAGTACTTC
CDR3 protein: CASSLGTGERDEQYF

clone size: once
V gene: TRBV9
J gene: TRBJ2-5
D gene: -
CDR3 DNA: TGTGCCAGCAGCGTAGACGCGGCGGAGCAGGAGACCCAGTACTTC
CDR3 protein: CASSVDAAEQETQYF

clone size: -
V gene: TRBV27
J gene: TRBJ2-2
D gene: -
CDR3 DNA: TGTGCCAGCAGTATCCACGCCGGGAACACGGCCGGGGAGCTGTTTTTT
CDR3 protein: CASSIHAGNTAGELFF

clone size: -
V gene: TRBV28
J gene: TRBJ2-5
D gene: TRBD2
CDR3 DNA: TGTGCCAGCAGCACCTACCTTAGCGGGAGGGAAGAAGAGACCCAGTACTTC
CDR3 protein: CASSTYLSGREEETQYF

clone size: -
V gene: TRBV15
J gene: TRBJ1-3
D gene: -
CDR3 DNA: TGTGCCACCAGCAGAGATGGTCGGGGCACTGGAAACACCATATATTTT
CDR3 protein: CATSRDGRGTGNTIYF

clone size: few
V gene: TRBV9
J gene: TRBJ1-1
D gene: TRBD1
CDR3 DNA: TGTGCCAGCAGCGTGGCAGGGGGCGGCGGCACTGAAGCTTTCTTT
CDR3 protein: CASSVAGGGGTEAFF

clone size: once
V gene: TRBV7-8
J gene: TRBJ2-7
D gene: TRBD1
CDR3 DNA: TGTGCCAGCAGCTCAAATTGGGACAGGGAAACCTACGAGCAGTACTTC
CDR3 protein: CASSSNWDRETYEQYF

clone size: -
V gene: TRBV5-4
J gene: TRBJ2-7
D gene: TRBD1
CDR3 DNA: TGTGCCAGCAGCCAGACAGGGGGCTTCTACGAGCAGTACTTC
CDR3 protein: CASSQTGGFYEQYF

clone size: -
V gene: TRBV12-2
J gene: TRBJ1-1
D gene: -
CDR3 DNA: TGTGCAAGTCGCTTATCACCAGGGAGGGGCACTGAAGCTTTCTTT
CDR3 protein: CASRLSPGRGTEAFF

clone size: -
V gene: TRBV13
J gene: TRBJ2-1
D gene: TRBD2
CDR3 DNA: TGTGCCAGCAGCTTGTACGAGCGGGGCCTGGGGGATGAGCAGTTCTTC
CDR3 protein: CASSLYERGLGDEQFF

clone size: -
V gene: TRBV30
J gene: TRBJ1-4
D gene: -
CDR3 DNA: TGTGCCTGGAACCGGGGGGCTGAAAAACTGTTTTTT
CDR3 protein: CAWNRGAEKLFF

clone size: -
V gene: TRBV27
J gene: TRBJ1-5
D gene: -
CDR3 DNA: TGTGCCAGCAGTTGGGACATGCAGCCCCAGCATTTT
CDR3 protein: CASSWDMQPQHF

clone size: -
V gene: TRBV6-1
J gene: TRBJ2-1
D gene: TRBD1
CDR3 DNA: TGTGCCAGCAGTGCCCGTCAGGGGGCGGTCTACAATGAGCAGTTCTTC
CDR3 protein: CASSARQGAVYNEQFF

clone size: -
V gene: TRBV5-1
J gene: TRBJ2-1
D gene: TRBD1
CDR3 DNA: TGCGCCAGCAGCTGGGGACAGACCAACAATGAGCAGTTCTTC
CDR3 protein: CASSWGQTNNEQFF

clone size: -
V gene: TRBV27
J gene: TRBJ2-1
D gene: TRBD2
CDR3 DNA: TGTGCCAGCAGTTTTTTCCTAGCGGGAGTCATCAATGAGCAGTTCTTC
CDR3 protein: CASSFFLAGVINEQFF

clone size: -
V gene: TRBV6-6
J gene: TRBJ2-1
D gene: -
CDR3 DNA: TGTGCCAGCAGTTACTCAGGAGGTGTCGACAATGAGCAGTTCTTC
CDR3 protein: CASSYSGGVDNEQFF

clone size: -
V gene: TRBV7-8
J gene: TRBJ1-4
D gene: -
CDR3 DNA: TGTGCCAGCAGCTTAGTTACCCAAAAACTGTTTTTT
CDR3 protein: CASSLVTQKLFF

clone size: -
V gene: TRBV28
J gene: TRBJ2-7
D gene: -
CDR3 DNA: TGTGCCAGCAGTTGGTACAGGGTTCACGAGCAGTACTTC
CDR3 protein: CASSWYRVHEQYF

clone size: -
V gene: TRBV5-1
J gene: TRBJ2-3
D gene: TRBD2
CDR3 DNA: TGCGCCAGCAGCTTGTATGGGCGGGAGGGCACAGATACGCAGTATTTT
CDR3 protein: CASSLYGREGTDTQYF

clone size: once
V gene: TRBV7-2
J gene: TRBJ1-2
D gene: -
CDR3 DNA: TGTGCCAGCAGCTTAGACGGACAGACGAGTTATTCCTATGGCTACACCTTC
CDR3 protein: CASSLDGQTSYSYGYTF

clone size: -
V gene: TRBV27
J gene: TRBJ2-1
D gene: TRBD2
CDR3 DNA: TGTGCCAGCAAATGGGGTCAGCGGGAGAACTCCTACAATGAGCAGTTCTTC
CDR3 protein: CASKWGQRENSYNEQFF

clone size: few
V gene: TRBV20-1
J gene: TRBJ2-1
D gene: -
CDR3 DNA: TGCAGTGCTAGGGATGAGCAGTTCTTC
CDR3 protein: CSARDEQFF

clone size: -
V gene: TRBV28
J gene: TRBJ1-2
D gene: TRBD1
CDR3 DNA: TGTGCCAGCAGTTTAAGCAGACAGGGATGGAGAGGCTACACCTTC
CDR3 protein: CASSLSRQGWRGYTF

clone size: -
V gene: TRBV11-2
J gene: TRBJ1-2
D gene: TRBD1
CDR3 DNA: TGTGCCAGCAGCTCTACAGGGGGCCGCGGCTACACCTTC
CDR3 protein: CASSSTGGRGYTF

clone size: -
V gene: TRBV28
J gene: TRBJ1-5
D gene: -
CDR3 DNA: TGTGCCAGCGCCCGGTTTAGCAATCAGCCCCAGCATTTT
CDR3 protein: CASARFSNQPQHF

clone size: -
V gene: TRBV6-5
J gene: TRBJ2-5
D gene: -
CDR3 DNA: TGTGCCAGCAGCGAAGGTCAAGAGACCCAGTACTTC
CDR3 protein: CASSEGQETQYF

clone size: -
V gene: TRBV7-9
J gene: TRBJ2-7
D gene: -
CDR3 DNA: TGTGCCAGCAGCTTAGTCTCAGGGCCTCGGGACGAGCAGTACTTC
CDR3 protein: CASSLVSGPRDEQYF

clone size: -
V gene: TRBV10-3
J gene: TRBJ2-5
D gene: TRBD2
CDR3 DNA: TGTGCCATCGGGTCGGGAGGCGAGGAGACCCAGTACTTC
CDR3 protein: CAIGSGGEETQYF

clone size: once
V gene: TRBV30
J gene: TRBJ1-2
D gene: -
CDR3 DNA: TGTGCCTGGAGTGTAGTGGGGGAAACAGGCTATGGCTACACCTTC
CDR3 protein: CAWSVVGETGYGYTF

clone size: -
V gene: TRBV19
J gene: TRBJ2-1
D gene: TRBD1
CDR3 DNA: TGTGCCAGTAGTATCTCGGAGACAGGGGGAAACAATGAGCAGTTCTTC
CDR3 protein: CASSISETGGNNEQFF